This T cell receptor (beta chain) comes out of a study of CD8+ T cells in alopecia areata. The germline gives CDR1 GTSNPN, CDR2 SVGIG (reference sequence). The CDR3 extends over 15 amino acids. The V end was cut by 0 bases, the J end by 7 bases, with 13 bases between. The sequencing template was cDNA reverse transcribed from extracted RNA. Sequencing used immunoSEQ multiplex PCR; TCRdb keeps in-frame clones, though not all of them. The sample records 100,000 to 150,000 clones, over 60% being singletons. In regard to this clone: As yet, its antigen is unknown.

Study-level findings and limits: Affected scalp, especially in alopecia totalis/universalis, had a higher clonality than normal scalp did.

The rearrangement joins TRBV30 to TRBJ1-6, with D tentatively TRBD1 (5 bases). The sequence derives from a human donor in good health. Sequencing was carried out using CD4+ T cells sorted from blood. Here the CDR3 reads CAWSVQAGLNSPLHF. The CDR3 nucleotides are TGTGCCTGGAGTGTACAGGCAGGGTTGAATTCACCCCTCCACTTT.